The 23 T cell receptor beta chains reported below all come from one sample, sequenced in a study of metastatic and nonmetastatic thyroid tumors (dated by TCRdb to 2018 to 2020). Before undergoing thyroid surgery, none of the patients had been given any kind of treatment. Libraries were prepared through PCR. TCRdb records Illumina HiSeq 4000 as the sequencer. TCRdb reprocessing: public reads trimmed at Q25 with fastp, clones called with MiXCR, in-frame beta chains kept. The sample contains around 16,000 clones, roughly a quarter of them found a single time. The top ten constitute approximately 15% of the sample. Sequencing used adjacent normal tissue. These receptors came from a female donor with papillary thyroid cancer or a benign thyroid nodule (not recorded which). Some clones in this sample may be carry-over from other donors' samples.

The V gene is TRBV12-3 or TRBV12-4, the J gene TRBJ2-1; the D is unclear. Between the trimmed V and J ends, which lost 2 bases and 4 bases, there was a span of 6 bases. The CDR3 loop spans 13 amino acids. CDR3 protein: CASSLRRYNEQFF. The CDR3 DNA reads TGTGCCAGCAGTTTAAGGAGATACAATGAGCAGTTCTTC.

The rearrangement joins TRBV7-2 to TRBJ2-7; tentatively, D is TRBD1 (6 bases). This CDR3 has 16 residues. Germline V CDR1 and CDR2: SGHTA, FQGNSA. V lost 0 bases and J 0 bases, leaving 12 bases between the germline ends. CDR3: CASSLASGTLSYEQYF. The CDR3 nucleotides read TGTGCCAGCAGCTTAGCCTCGGGGACACTCTCCTACGAGCAGTACTTC.

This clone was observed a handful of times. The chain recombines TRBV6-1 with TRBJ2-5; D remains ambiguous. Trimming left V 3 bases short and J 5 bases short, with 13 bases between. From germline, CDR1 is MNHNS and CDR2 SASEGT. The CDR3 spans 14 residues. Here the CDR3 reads CASSDSWAEETQYF. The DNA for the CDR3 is TGTGCCAGCAGTGACTCTTGGGCCGAGGAGACCCAGTACTTC.

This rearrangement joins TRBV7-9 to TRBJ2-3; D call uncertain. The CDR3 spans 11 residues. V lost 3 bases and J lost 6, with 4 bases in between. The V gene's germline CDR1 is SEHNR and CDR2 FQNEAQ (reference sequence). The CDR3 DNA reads TGTGCCAGCAGCTTCAGCGATACGCAGTATTTT. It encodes CASSFSDTQYF.

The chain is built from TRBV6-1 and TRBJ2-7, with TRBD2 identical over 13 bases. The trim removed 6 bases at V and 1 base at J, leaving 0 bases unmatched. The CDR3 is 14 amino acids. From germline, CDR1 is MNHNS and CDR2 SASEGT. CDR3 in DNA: TGTGCCAGCAGGGGACTAGCGGGGTCCTACGAGCAGTACTTC. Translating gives CASRGLAGSYEQYF.

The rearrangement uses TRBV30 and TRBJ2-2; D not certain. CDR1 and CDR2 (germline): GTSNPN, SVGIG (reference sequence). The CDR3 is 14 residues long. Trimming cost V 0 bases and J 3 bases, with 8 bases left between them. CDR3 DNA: TGTGCCTGGAGTGTACGGGCCTACACCGGGGAGCTGTTTTTT. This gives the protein CAWSVRAYTGELFF.

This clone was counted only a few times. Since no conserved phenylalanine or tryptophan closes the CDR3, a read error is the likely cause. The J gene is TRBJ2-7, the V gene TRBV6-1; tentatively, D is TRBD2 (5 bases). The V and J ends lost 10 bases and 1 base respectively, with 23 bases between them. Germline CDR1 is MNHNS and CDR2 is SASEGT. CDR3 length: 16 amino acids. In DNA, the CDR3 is TGTGCCACCCACCGGCATGGAGGCGCAAGGTCCTACGAGCAGTACATC. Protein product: CATHRHGGARSYEQYI.

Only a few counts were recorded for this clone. The CDR3 DNA is TGTGCCAGCACGCGTGATTCACCCCTCCACTTT. Protein product: CASTRDSPLHF. The rearrangement uses TRBV2 and TRBJ1-6, with unresolved D. Germline assignment: CDR1 SNHLY and CDR2 FYNNEI. With 7 bases removed from V and 8 bases from J, the gap between germline ends came to 6 bases. This CDR3 has 11 residues.

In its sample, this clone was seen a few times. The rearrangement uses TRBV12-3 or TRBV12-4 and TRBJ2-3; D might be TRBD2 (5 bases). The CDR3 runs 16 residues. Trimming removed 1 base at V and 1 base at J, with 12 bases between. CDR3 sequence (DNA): TGTGCCAGCAGTTTAGTTCCGGGATGGGGCACAGATACGCAGTATTTT. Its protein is CASSLVPGWGTDTQYF.

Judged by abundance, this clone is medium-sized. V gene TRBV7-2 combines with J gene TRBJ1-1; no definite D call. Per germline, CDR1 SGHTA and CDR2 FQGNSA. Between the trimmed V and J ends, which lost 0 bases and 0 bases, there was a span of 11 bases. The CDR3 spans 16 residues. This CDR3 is CASSLASGTLNTEAFF. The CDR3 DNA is TGTGCCAGCAGCTTAGCCAGTGGCACTTTGAACACTGAAGCTTTCTTT.

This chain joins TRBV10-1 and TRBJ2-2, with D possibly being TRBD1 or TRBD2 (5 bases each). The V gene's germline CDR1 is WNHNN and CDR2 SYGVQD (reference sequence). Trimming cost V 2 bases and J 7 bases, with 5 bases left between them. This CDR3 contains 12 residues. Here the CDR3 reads CASSEGGGELFF. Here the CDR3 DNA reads TGCGCCAGCAGTGAGGGGGGCGGGGAGCTGTTTTTT.

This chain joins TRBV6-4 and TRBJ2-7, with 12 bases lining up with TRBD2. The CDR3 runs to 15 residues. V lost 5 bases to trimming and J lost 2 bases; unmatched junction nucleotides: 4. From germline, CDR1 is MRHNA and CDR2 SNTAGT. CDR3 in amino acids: CASSPASGRAYEQYF. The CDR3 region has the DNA TGTGCCAGCAGTCCGGCTAGCGGGAGGGCCTACGAGCAGTACTTC.

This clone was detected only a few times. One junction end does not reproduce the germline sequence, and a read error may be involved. The CDR3 nucleotides read TGTGCCAGCAGTCGACAGAATCACTACGAGCAGTGCTTC. Translation: CASSRQNHYEQCF. This sequence joins TRBV6-2 or TRBV6-3 and TRBJ2-7, with a weak D call TRBD1 (5 bases). Germline lookup yields CDR1 MNHEY and CDR2 SVGEGT. CDR3 size: 13 residues.

Here the CDR3 reads CASSLDAGLAGKAGELFF. The CDR3 DNA reads TGTGCCAGCAGCTTAGATGCGGGCCTAGCGGGAAAAGCCGGGGAGCTGTTTTTT. V is TRBV11-2 and J is TRBJ2-2; 9 bases align to TRBD2. Trimming at V came to 0 bases and at J to 6 bases, leaving 11 bases not matched to a gene. This CDR3 comprises 18 residues. Germline CDR1 SGHAT, CDR2 FQNNGV.

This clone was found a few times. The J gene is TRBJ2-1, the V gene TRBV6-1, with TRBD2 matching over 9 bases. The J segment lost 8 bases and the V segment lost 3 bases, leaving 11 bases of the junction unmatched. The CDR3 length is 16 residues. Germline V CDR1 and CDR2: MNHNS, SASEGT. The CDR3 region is CASSDKGLAKEYEQFF. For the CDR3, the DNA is TGTGCCAGCAGTGATAAGGGACTAGCCAAGGAGTATGAGCAGTTCTTC.

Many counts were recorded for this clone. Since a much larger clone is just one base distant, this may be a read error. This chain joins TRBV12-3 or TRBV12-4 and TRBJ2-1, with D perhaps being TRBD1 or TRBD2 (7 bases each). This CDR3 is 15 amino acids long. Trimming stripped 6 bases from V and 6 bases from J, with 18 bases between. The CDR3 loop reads CASSQGGGGGNEQFF. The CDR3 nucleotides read TGTGCCAGCAGCCAGGGGGGGGGAGGGGGCAATGAGCAGTTCTTC.

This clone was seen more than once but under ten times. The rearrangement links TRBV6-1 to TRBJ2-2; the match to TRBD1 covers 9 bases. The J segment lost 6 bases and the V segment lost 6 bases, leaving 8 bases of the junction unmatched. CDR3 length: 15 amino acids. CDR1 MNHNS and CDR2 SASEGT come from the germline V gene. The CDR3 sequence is CASRGQGKLAGELFF. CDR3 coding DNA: TGTGCCAGCAGAGGACAGGGGAAGTTGGCCGGGGAGCTGTTTTTT.

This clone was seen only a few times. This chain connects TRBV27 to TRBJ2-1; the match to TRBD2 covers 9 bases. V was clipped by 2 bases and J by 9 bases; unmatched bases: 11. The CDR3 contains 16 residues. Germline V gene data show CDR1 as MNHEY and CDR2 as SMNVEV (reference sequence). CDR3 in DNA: TGTGCCAGCAGTTTAACTCTAGCGGGAATTGGTGGTGAGCAGTTCTTC. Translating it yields CASSLTLAGIGGEQFF.

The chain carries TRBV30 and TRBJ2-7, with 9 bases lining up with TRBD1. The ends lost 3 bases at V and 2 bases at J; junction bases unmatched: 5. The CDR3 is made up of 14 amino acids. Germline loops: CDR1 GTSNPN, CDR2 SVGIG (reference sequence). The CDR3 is CAWSVGDRAYEQYV. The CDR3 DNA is TGTGCCTGGAGCGTTGGGGACAGGGCCTACGAGCAGTACGTC.

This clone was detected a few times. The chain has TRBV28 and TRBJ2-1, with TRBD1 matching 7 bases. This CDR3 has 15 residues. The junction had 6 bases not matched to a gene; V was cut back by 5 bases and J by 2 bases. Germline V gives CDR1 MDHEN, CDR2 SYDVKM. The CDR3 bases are TGTGCCAGCAGTCGAACCGGGACAGCCTACAATGAGCAGTTCTTC. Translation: CASSRTGTAYNEQFF.

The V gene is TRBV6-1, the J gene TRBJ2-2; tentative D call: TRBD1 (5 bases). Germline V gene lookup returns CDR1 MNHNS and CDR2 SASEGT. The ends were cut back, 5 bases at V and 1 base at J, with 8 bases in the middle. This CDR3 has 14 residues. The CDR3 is CASSNTGNTGELFF. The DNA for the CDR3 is TGTGCCAGCAGTAATACAGGGAACACCGGGGAGCTGTTTTTT.

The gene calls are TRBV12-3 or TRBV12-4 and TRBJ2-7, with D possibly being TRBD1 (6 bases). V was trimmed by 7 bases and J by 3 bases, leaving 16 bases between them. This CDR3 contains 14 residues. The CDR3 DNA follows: TGTGCCAGCAAGGGGGACGGCGAAGTCTACGAGCAGTACTTC. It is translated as CASKGDGEVYEQYF.

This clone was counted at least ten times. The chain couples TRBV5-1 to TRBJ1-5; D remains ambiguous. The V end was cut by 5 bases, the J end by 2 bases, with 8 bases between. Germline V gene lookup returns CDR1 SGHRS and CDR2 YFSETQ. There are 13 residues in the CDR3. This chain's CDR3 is CASRRPRNQPQHF. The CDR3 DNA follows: TGCGCCAGCAGAAGACCGCGCAATCAGCCCCAGCATTTT.